The subject of this entry is one T cell receptor (beta chain). Sequencing was performed with immunoSEQ multiplex PCR; in TCRdb, only in-frame clones are kept and a portion is missing. The sample lists 20,000 to 25,000 clones, about 83% occurring once. The data were taken from a study of control samples from healthy donors and cancer patients. CDR1 is GTSNPN, CDR2 SVGIG, per germline (reference sequence). The CDR3 runs 11 residues. The sequenced sample consisted of PBMCs. The sequence was obtained from a man aged 55 to 70 with head and neck cancer. V usage is TRBV30 and J usage is TRBJ1-1; D is uncertain. The CDR3: CVGQEMNEAFF. As DNA, the CDR3 is TGTGTCGGCCAGGAAATGAATGAAGCTTTCTTT.